Below are 25 T cell receptor beta chains sequenced from a single sample in a study of blood T cell repertoires in COVID-19. TCRdb's copy holds only in-frame clones and misses some; the assay was immunoSEQ multiplex PCR. The profile shows approximately 100,000 clones, 71% of them singletons. Material: peripheral blood. These receptor sequences come from a human donor with acute or convalescent COVID-19. The donor label of this sample is uncertain.

This clone occurred once. The rearrangement joins TRBV2 to TRBJ1-2; D unresolved. V lost 6 bases and J 8 bases, leaving 19 bases between the germline ends. The CDR3 is made up of 14 amino acids. Germline-derived CDR1 and CDR2 are SNHLY and FYNNEI. CDR3 nucleotide sequence: TGTGCCAGCAGGAATCCGAGCGGTCTAAGAGGCTACACCTTC. Protein product: CASRNPSGLRGYTF.

The chain carries TRBV5-1 and TRBJ2-2, with TRBD2 identical over 7 bases. Germline V gives CDR1 SGHRS, CDR2 YFSETQ. Trimming at V came to 4 bases and at J to 6 bases, leaving 12 bases not matched to a gene. The CDR3 is 16 amino acids. CDR3 DNA sequence: TGCGCCAGCAGCACGGCCGGTAGCGGGTCACCCGGGGAGCTGTTTTTT. Amino acid sequence: CASSTAGSGSPGELFF. Looking up the rest from reference TRBV5-1 and TRBJ2-2 gives the full variable domain: KAGVTQTPRYLIKTRGQQVTLSCSPISGHRSVSWYQQTPGQGLQFLFEYFSETQRNKGNFPGRFSGRQFSNSRSEMNVSTLELGDSALYLCASSTAGSGSPGELFFGEGSRLTVL.

This clone occurred a few times. V and J are TRBV20-1 and TRBJ2-7; perhaps TRBD2 as D (5 bases). Germline CDR1 is DFQATT and CDR2 is SNEGSKA (reference sequence). Between the trimmed V and J ends, which lost 3 bases and 2 bases, there was a span of 14 bases. The CDR3 covers 14 residues. The CDR3 spells CSASPPREPYEQYF. In DNA, the CDR3 is TGCAGTGCTAGTCCTCCAAGGGAGCCCTACGAGCAGTACTTC.

This clone was seen a handful of times. This chain connects TRBV11-2 to TRBJ2-7, with D possibly being TRBD1 (7 bases). The CDR3 extends over 18 amino acids. Germline V gene sequence: CDR1 SGHAT, CDR2 FQNNGV. V lost 1 base, J lost 2 bases, and 21 bases lay in between. The CDR3 loop reads CASSLALLSAGGTYEQYV. In DNA form, the CDR3 reads TGTGCCAGCAGCTTAGCTCTTTTATCGGCAGGGGGGACCTACGAGCAGTACGTC.

The chain is built from TRBV12-3 or TRBV12-4 and TRBJ1-2; D perhaps matches TRBD1 (6 bases). The CDR3 covers 13 residues. V lost 6 bases and J lost 8, with 16 bases in between. The CDR3 is CASSQTGFYGYTF. The CDR3 DNA reads as TGTGCCAGCAGCCAAACAGGGTTCTACGGCTACACCTTC.

This clone was seen only a few times. Here the CDR3 DNA reads TGCGCCAGCAGCCAAGATCCCGGACACTTTGCAACTAATGAAAAACTGTTTTTT. Its translation: CASSQDPGHFATNEKLFF. The J gene is TRBJ1-4, the V gene TRBV4-1, with D possibly TRBD1 on 5 matching bases. Between the trimmed V and J ends, which lost 0 bases and 0 bases, there was a span of 14 bases. Germline CDR1 reads MGHRA; CDR2 reads YSYEKL. This CDR3 has 18 residues.

The rearrangement joins TRBV30 to TRBJ1-1; D not resolved. Germline loops: CDR1 GTSNPN, CDR2 SVGIG (reference sequence). The CDR3 contains 12 residues. V shed 2 bases and J shed 4 bases, with 8 bases lying between them. Here the CDR3 DNA reads TGTGCCTGGAGTTTAGACATCACTGAAGCTTTCTTT. It is translated as CAWSLDITEAFF.

V and J are TRBV25-1 and TRBJ2-4; the D gene is possibly TRBD2 (6 bases). Looked up from germline, CDR1 is MGHDK and CDR2 is SYGVNS. CDR3 length: 14 residues. V lost 3 bases and J lost 4, with 10 bases in between. The CDR3 coding sequence is TGTGCCAGCAGTGACAGCGGGCGGAAAAACATTCAGTACTTC. It specifies CASSDSGRKNIQYF. Looking up the rest from reference TRBV25-1 and TRBJ2-4 gives the full variable domain: EADIYQTPRYLVIGTGKKITLECSQTMGHDKMYWYQQDPGMELHLIHYSYGVNSTEKGDLSSESTVSRIRTEHFPLTLESARPSHTSQYLCASSDSGRKNIQYFGAGTRLSVL.

The rearrangement links TRBV30 to TRBJ1-3; no firm D call. Germline CDR1 and CDR2: GTSNPN and SVGIG (reference sequence). The CDR3 totals 14 residues. The germline V and J ends were trimmed by 5 bases and 0 bases, with 11 bases remaining between them. Here the CDR3 reads CAWAGPDSGNTIYF. CDR3 nucleotides: TGTGCCTGGGCTGGGCCCGACTCTGGAAACACCATATATTTT. Full variable domain (outside the CDR3, taken from reference TRBV30 and TRBJ1-3): SQTIHQWPATLVQPVGSPLSLECTVEGTSNPNLYWYRQAAGRGLQLLFYSVGIGQISSEVPQNLSASRPQDRQFILSSKKLLLSDSGFYLCAWAGPDSGNTIYFGEGSWLTVV.

This clone came up many times. The chain is built from TRBV6-5 and TRBJ2-3, with D possibly matching TRBD1 (5 bases). Germline lookup yields CDR1 MNHEY and CDR2 SVGAGI. V shed 7 bases and J shed 0 bases, with 11 bases lying between them. The CDR3 has 14 amino acids. CDR3 bases: TGTGCCAGCAAGACAGATCTTAGCACAGATACGCAGTATTTT. It specifies CASKTDLSTDTQYF.

This chain connects TRBV5-1 to TRBJ2-7; the match to TRBD1 covers 10 bases. Germline CDR1 SGHRS, CDR2 YFSETQ. The V segment lost 0 bases and the J segment 2 bases; nucleotides outside the gene matches: 8. This CDR3 has 17 residues. The CDR3 DNA sequence: TGCGCCAGCAGCTTGGAGCTCCCGGGACAGGGGCCCTACGAGCAGTACTTC. This translates into CASSLELPGQGPYEQYF.

The chain is built from TRBV28 and TRBJ1-5; D possibly corresponds to TRBD1 (6 bases). Looked up from germline, CDR1 is MDHEN and CDR2 is SYDVKM. This CDR3 spans 14 amino acids. Trimming stripped 6 bases from V and 6 bases from J, with 15 bases between. This CDR3 reads CASSSTGSGQPQHF. In DNA, the CDR3 is TGTGCCAGCAGCTCTACAGGGAGCGGTCAGCCCCAGCATTTT.

In DNA form, the CDR3 reads TGTGCCAGCAGCCTGGGACAGGGGACCGGGGAGCTGTTTTTT. Amino acids: CASSLGQGTGELFF. The rearrangement links TRBV4-2 to TRBJ2-2, with 10 bases matching TRBD1. Trimming cost V 4 bases and J 5 bases; bases outside gene matches: 1. This CDR3 is 14 amino acids long. CDR1 is LGHNA and CDR2 is YNFKEQ in the germline V gene.

In its sample, this clone was seen many times. The chain has TRBV7-2 and TRBJ1-1; no clear D gene. Per the germline V gene, CDR1 is SGHTA and CDR2 is FQGNSA. Trimming shortened V by 2 bases and J by 1 base, and 8 bases separated the two germline ends. The CDR3 extends over 14 amino acids. Here the CDR3 DNA reads TGTGCCAGCAGCTTAACGGGGAAGAACACTGAAGCTTTCTTT. Protein: CASSLTGKNTEAFF.

The chain links TRBV27 to TRBJ1-2; a possible D gene is TRBD1 (6 bases). The CDR3 runs 12 residues. CDR1 MNHEY and CDR2 SMNVEV come from the germline V gene (reference sequence). Trimming took 6 bases from V and 3 from J, leaving 8 bases between them. The CDR3 sequence: CASRKGDYGYTF. The DNA of the CDR3 is TGTGCCAGCAGAAAGGGGGACTATGGCTACACCTTC.

The CDR3 nucleotides are TGTGCCAGCAGTTATCCCGGGACCCCTACGAGGAGGGGGAACACTGAAGCTTTCTTT. This gives the protein CASSYPGTPTRRGNTEAFF. The gene calls are TRBV7-9 and TRBJ1-1; D is perhaps TRBD1 (5 bases). CDR3 length: 19 amino acids. With 6 bases removed from V and 1 base from J, the gap between germline ends came to 27 bases. Per germline, CDR1 SEHNR and CDR2 FQNEAQ (reference sequence).

The chain employs TRBV11-2 and TRBJ2-5; D perhaps matches TRBD2 (5 bases). From germline, CDR1 is SGHAT and CDR2 FQNNGV. The CDR3 has 12 residues. Trimming took 5 bases from V and 5 from J, leaving 9 bases between them. CDR3 amino acids: CASSGPGETQYF. The CDR3 nucleotides are TGTGCCAGCAGCGGTCCGGGGGAGACCCAGTACTTC. Together with reference TRBV11-2 and TRBJ2-5, the CDR3 gives the full variable domain: EAGVAQSPRYKIIEKRQSVAFWCNPISGHATLYWYQQILGQGPKLLIQFQNNGVVDDSQLPKDRFSAERLKGVDSTLKIQPAKLEDSAVYLCASSGPGETQYFGPGTRLLVL.

In this sample, this clone turned up a few times. The chain has TRBV2 and TRBJ1-6; TRBD1 is a possible D gene (5 bases). This CDR3 is 15 amino acids long. The V gene's germline CDR1 is SNHLY and CDR2 FYNNEI. V was trimmed by 6 bases and J by 7 bases, leaving 16 bases between them. Here the CDR3 DNA reads TGTGCCAGCAGGCCAACAGGAGTCCGAAATTCACCCCTCCACTTT. It yields the protein CASRPTGVRNSPLHF.

This clone was seen more than once but under ten times. The chain carries TRBV2 and TRBJ1-6; D gene ambiguous. Germline values: CDR1 SNHLY, CDR2 FYNNEI. Deletions cut 8 bases from V and 7 bases from J, with 15 bases between. This CDR3 comprises 14 residues. The CDR3 DNA reads TGTGCCAGCGCCCCGAGGTCCGCCAATTCACCCCTCCACTTT. Its protein product is CASAPRSANSPLHF. The full variable domain, with the rest looked up from reference TRBV2 and TRBJ1-6, is EPEVTQTPSHQVTQMGQEVILRCVPISNHLYFYWYRQILGQKVEFLVSFYNNEISEKSEIFDDQFSVERPDGSNFTLKIRSTKLEDSAMYFCASAPRSANSPLHFGNGTRLTVT.

The chain links TRBV5-5 to TRBJ2-3; no firm D call. CDR1 and CDR2 (germline): SGHKS, YYEKEE (reference sequence). Trimming stripped 0 bases from V and 2 bases from J, with 13 bases between. The CDR3 contains 16 residues. Here the CDR3 DNA reads TGTGCCAGCAGCTTGGTAAACCTAGGTATCACAGATACGCAGTATTTT. Translation gives CASSLVNLGITDTQYF. Using reference TRBV5-5 and TRBJ2-3 for the parts outside the CDR3, the full variable domain is DAGVTQSPTHLIKTRGQQVTLRCSPISGHKSVSWYQQVLGQGPQFIFQYYEKEERGRGNFPDRFSARQFPNYSSELNVNALLLGDSALYLCASSLVNLGITDTQYFGPGTRLTVL.

The chain links TRBV6-5 to TRBJ2-1, with TRBD2 as a possible D gene (6 bases). The CDR3 covers 13 residues. In germline, CDR1 is MNHEY, CDR2 SVGAGI. V lost 5 bases to trimming and J lost 3 bases, with 8 bases between them. DNA of the CDR3: TGTGCCAGCAGTAGGAGGGGCTACAATGAGCAGTTCTTC. Encoded protein: CASSRRGYNEQFF.

This clone was counted only a few times. This sequence joins TRBV23-1 and TRBJ2-7; 7 bases are shared with TRBD2. TRBV23-1 falls under the ORF class, with uncertain function. V shed 1 base and J 6 bases; nucleotides not matched to a gene: 9. The CDR3 spans 15 residues. The CDR3 protein is CASSQYKLARGEQYF. In nucleotides, the CDR3 is TGCGCCAGCAGTCAATACAAACTAGCGCGGGGCGAGCAGTACTTC.

On this clone itself: This may stem from a read error, because a much larger clone lies one nucleotide away. This chain connects TRBV2 to TRBJ2-2, with TRBD1 identical over 7 bases. V trimming: 7 bases; J trimming: 1 base; junction bases outside the gene matches: 3. The germline gives CDR1 SNHLY, CDR2 FYNNEI. This CDR3 comprises 14 residues. CDR3 loop: CASMRTGNTGELFF. In DNA form, the CDR3 reads TGTGCCAGCATGAGGACAGGGAACACCGGGGAGCTGTTTTTT.

The J gene is TRBJ1-4, the V gene TRBV3-1 (or the pseudogene TRBV3-2); 7 nucleotides agree with TRBD1. Per the germline V gene, CDR1 is LGHDT and CDR2 is YNNKEL (reference sequence). Trimming at V came to 4 bases and at J to 8 bases, leaving 4 bases not matched to a gene. CDR3 length equals 13 residues. CDR3 sequence: CASSRQGGEKLFF. CDR3 bases: TGTGCCAGCAGCCGGCAGGGGGGAGAAAAACTGTTTTTT.

The chain is built from TRBV19 and TRBJ1-1, with D possibly TRBD1 on 6 matching bases. Trimming removed 3 bases at V and 0 bases at J, with 17 bases between. CDR1 is LNHDA, CDR2 SQIVND, per germline (reference sequence). The CDR3 length is 17 residues. CDR3 amino acids: CASSMFTGGRMNTEAFF. In DNA form, the CDR3 reads TGTGCCAGTAGTATGTTTACCGGGGGGCGAATGAACACTGAAGCTTTCTTT.